This T cell receptor (beta chain) was obtained from a study of cytomegalovirus exposure and HLA in healthy donors. Study-wide context: Most donors, about 82% of 398 genotyped, fell in the Caucasian-associated ancestry cluster.

Amplification used 60 Vbeta primers and 13 Jbeta primers. Profiled with immunoSEQ multiplex PCR; TCRdb holds only in-frame clones, not every one. Recorded for this sample: around 150,000 clones. Notes on the study in general: It was reportedly the case that the classifier diagnosed cytomegalovirus status with high specificity and sensitivity.

Among the donors, all were healthy bone marrow donors. The germline V gene has CDR1 LGHNA and CDR2 YNFKEQ. The CDR3 extends over 16 amino acids. The V end lost 4 bases, the J end lost 7 bases, and 22 bases lay between the germline ends. On this clone itself: Its antigen is not known.

Source material: PBMCs. The chain joins TRBV4-2 to TRBJ2-5, with a weak D call TRBD1 (6 bases). The clonotype originates from a young man in good health and CMV-seronegative. CDR3 sequence (DNA): TGTGCCAGCAGCCCGGTTGGCGGACAGATAGAGGGGACCCAGTACTTC. This codes for CASSPVGGQIEGTQYF.